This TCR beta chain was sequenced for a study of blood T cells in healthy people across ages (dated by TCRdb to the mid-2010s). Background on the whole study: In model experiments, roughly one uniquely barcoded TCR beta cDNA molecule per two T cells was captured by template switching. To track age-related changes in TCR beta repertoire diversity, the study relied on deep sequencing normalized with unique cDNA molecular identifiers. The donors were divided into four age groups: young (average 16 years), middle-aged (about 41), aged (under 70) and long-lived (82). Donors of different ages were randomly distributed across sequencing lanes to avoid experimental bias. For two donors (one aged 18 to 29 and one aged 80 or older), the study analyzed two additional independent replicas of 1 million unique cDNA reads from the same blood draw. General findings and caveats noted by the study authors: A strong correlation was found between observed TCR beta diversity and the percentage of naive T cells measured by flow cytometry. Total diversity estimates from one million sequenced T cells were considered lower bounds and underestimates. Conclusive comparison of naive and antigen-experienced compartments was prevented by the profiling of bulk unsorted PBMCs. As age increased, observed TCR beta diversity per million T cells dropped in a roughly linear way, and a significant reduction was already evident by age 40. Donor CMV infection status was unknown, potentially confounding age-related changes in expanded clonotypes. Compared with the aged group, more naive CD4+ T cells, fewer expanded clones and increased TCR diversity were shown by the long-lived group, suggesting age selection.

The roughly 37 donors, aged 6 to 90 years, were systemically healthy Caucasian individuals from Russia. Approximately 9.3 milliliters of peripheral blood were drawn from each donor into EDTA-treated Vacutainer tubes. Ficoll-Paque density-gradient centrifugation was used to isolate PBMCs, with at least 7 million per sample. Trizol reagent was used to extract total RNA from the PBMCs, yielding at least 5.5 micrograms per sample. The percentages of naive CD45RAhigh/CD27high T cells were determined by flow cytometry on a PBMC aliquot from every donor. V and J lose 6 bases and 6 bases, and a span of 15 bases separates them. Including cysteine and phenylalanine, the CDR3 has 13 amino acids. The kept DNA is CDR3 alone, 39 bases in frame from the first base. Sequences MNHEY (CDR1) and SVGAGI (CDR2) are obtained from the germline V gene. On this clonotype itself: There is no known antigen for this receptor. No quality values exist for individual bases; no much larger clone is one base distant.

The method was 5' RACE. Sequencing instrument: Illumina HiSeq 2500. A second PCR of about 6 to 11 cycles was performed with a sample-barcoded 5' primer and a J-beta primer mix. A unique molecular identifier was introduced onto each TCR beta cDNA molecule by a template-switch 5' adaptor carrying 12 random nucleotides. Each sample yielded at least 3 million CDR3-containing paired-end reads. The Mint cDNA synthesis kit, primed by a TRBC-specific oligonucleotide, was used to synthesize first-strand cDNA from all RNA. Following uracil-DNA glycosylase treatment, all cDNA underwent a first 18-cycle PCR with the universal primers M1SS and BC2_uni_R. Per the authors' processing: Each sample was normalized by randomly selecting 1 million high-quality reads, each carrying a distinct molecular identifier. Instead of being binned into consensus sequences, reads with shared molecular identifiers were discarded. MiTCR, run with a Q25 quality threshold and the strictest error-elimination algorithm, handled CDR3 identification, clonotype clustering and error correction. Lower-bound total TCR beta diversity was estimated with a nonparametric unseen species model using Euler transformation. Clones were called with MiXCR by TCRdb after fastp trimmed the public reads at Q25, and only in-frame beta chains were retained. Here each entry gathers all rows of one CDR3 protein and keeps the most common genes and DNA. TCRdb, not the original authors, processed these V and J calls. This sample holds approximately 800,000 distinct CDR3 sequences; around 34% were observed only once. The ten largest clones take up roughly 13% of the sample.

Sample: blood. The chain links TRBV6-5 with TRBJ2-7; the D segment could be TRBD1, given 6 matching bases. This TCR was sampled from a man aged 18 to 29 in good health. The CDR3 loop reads CASSTGSLGEQYF. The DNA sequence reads TGTGCCAGCAGCACAGGGTCCCTGGGCGAGCAGTACTTC.